These T cell receptor beta chains were read from a single sample in a study of blood T cell repertoires in COVID-19. Libraries were prepared by immunoSEQ multiplex PCR; TCRdb keeps only in-frame clonotypes and omits some of them. The sample holds some 120,000 clones, about 76% seen once. Sequenced input: peripheral blood. The source of these receptors is a man older than 75 with acute or convalescent COVID-19. Each CDR3 is given with its conserved first and last residue. A D gene is named only where the DNA matches it firmly. Where a row states a size, it is once, few, many or the class of an expanded clone; other rows omit it.

16 TRBJ2-2 TRBV25-1 TRBD2 . CASSATSGKNTGELFF TGTGCCAGCAGTGCGACTAGCGGGAAAAACACCGGGGAGCTGTTTTTT
18 TRBJ1-6 TRBV14 TRBD1 . CASSQEDRARSYNSPLHF TGTGCCAGCAGCCAAGAGGACAGGGCCCGTTCCTATAATTCACCCCTCCACTTT
17 TRBJ1-5 TRBV16 . once CASSQLIEVGPNQPQHF TGTGCCAGCAGCCAATTAATAGAAGTGGGCCCCAATCAGCCCCAGCATTTT
15 TRBJ1-3 TRBV11-2 TRBD1 . CASSDDRVYGNTIYF TGTGCCAGCAGCGACGACAGGGTATATGGAAACACCATATATTTT
16 TRBJ1-2 TRBV3-1/TRBV3-2 . . CATTVGTKKAVGGYTF TGTGCCACAACGGTTGGGACAAAAAAAGCAGTGGGTGGCTACACCTTC
13 TRBJ2-7 TRBV3-1/TRBV3-2 TRBD2 . CATGLAGRYEQYF TGTGCCACCGGACTAGCGGGGCGCTACGAGCAGTACTTC
15 TRBJ2-7 TRBV7-9 . . CASSSVGEGSYEQYF TGTGCCAGCAGCTCGGTAGGAGAGGGTTCCTACGAGCAGTACTTC
14 TRBJ2-7 TRBV5-1 . . CASSLDRANYEQYF TGCGCCAGCAGCTTGGACAGGGCGAACTACGAGCAGTACTTC
17 TRBJ2-2 TRBV10-3 . few CAISEGVKLKSTGELFF TGTGCCATCAGTGAAGGAGTGAAACTAAAAAGCACCGGGGAGCTGTTTTTT
16 TRBJ1-6 TRBV30 TRBD1 . CAGKTGAGHDNSPLHF TGTGCCGGAAAGACAGGGGCCGGGCATGATAATTCACCCCTCCACTTT
13 TRBJ1-2 TRBV27 . . CASSLRGRDGYTF TGTGCCAGCAGTTTGCGGGGCAGGGATGGCTACACCTTC
17 TRBJ2-5 TRBV7-2 TRBD2 . CASSLEWTSGGGETQYF TGTGCCAGCAGCTTAGAATGGACTAGCGGGGGGGGTGAGACCCAGTACTTC
15 TRBJ1-5 TRBV19 . . CASCQTGLANKPQHF TGTGCCAGTTGCCAAACAGGGTTGGCGAATAAGCCCCAGCATTTT
15 TRBJ2-7 TRBV2 TRBD1 . CASRAGTGGSYEQYF TGTGCCAGCAGGGCCGGGACAGGGGGTTCCTACGAGCAGTACTTC
14 TRBJ1-3 TRBV5-4 . . CASSFQSPGNTIYF TGTGCCAGCAGCTTTCAGTCGCCTGGAAACACCATATATTTT
18 TRBJ2-7 TRBV13 TRBD1 . CASSLGLHRTGSAYEQYF TGTGCCAGCAGCTTAGGCCTTCACCGGACAGGGTCCGCCTACGAGCAGTACTTC
12 TRBJ2-7 TRBV6-2/TRBV6-3 . . CASSTQGYEQYF TGTGCCAGCAGCACACAGGGATACGAGCAGTACTTC
17 TRBJ2-3 TRBV3-1/TRBV3-2 TRBD2 few CASSHFRTSGGTDTQYF TGTGCCAGCAGCCATTTTCGGACTAGCGGGGGCACAGATACGCAGTATTTT